This TCR beta chain appears in the sequencing data of a study of blood T cell repertoires in COVID-19. Methods used by the authors: Estimates of nucleated cell counts were drawn from the amplification of reference gene primers. Generated by immunoSEQ multiplex PCR, the TCRdb table keeps only in-frame clones and is missing some. V and J calls and clone size are copied from that table; D and trimming were computed from the DNA. The sample lists around 99,000 clones, 90% seen once, with 4.5% to 5.5% in the top ten. Germline V gene lookup returns CDR1 SGHTS and CDR2 YDEGEE. The CDR3 loop spans 15 amino acids. Trimming removed 3 bases from V and 1 base from J; junction bases left unmatched: 3.

The TCR sequence derives from a man aged 50-60 years with acute or convalescent COVID-19. The V gene is TRBV5-8, the J gene TRBJ1-5; 8 bases align to TRBD1. What was sequenced was peripheral blood. The CDR3 is CASSSYRGSNQPQHF. The CDR3 nucleotides are TGTGCCAGCAGCTCGTACAGGGGGAGCAATCAGCCCCAGCATTTT.